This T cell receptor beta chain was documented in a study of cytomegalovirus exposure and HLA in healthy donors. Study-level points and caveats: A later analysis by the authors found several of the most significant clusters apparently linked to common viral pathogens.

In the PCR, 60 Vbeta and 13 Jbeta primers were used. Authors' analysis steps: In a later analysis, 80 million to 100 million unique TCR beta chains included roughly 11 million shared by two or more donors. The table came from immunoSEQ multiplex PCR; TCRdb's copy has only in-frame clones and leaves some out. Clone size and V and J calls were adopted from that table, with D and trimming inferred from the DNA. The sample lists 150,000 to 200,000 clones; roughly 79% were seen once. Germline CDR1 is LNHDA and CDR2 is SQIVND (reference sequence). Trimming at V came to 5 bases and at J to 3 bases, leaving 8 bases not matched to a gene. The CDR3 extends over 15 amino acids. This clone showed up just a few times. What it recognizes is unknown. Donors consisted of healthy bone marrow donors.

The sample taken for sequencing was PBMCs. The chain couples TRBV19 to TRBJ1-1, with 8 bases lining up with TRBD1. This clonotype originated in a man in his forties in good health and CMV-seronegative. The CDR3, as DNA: TGTGCCAGTAGTCCCAGACAGGGGTGGGACACTGAAGCTTTCTTT. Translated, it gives CASSPRQGWDTEAFF.